The 13 T cell receptor beta chains given below trace back to one sample, sequenced in a study of early T cells in non-severe SARS-CoV-2 infection. TCRdb re-analysed the 5' RACE reads in MiXCR, keeping a single row per CDR3 protein. Of 85,000 to 90,000 distinct CDR3 sequences listed, 14% are singletons. The material sequenced was whole blood. The receptors were gathered from an adult who was a healthcare worker with PCR-confirmed SARS-CoV-2 infection or an uninfected control (not recorded which).

V is TRBV29-1 and J is TRBJ1-2; 10 nucleotides line up with TRBD1. The length of the CDR3 is 14 residues. Germline CDR1 is SQVTM and CDR2 is ANQGSEA. V dropped 5 bases and J dropped 4; count of bases not matched to a gene: 7. The CDR3 nucleotides read TGCAGCGTTAGACAGGGGGCCGCAAGCTATGGCTACACCTTC. It is translated as CSVRQGAASYGYTF.

V usage is TRBV20-1 and J usage is TRBJ2-7; D is unresolved. The germline V gene has CDR1 DFQATT and CDR2 SNEGSKA (reference sequence). The CDR3 has 11 amino acids. V was clipped by 3 bases and J by 1 base, with 4 bases between them. The CDR3 reads CSARKSYEQYF. The CDR3, as DNA: TGCAGTGCTAGGAAGTCCTACGAGCAGTACTTC.

The V and J genes are TRBV30 and TRBJ1-3; 9 bases are a match to TRBD1. This CDR3 comprises 15 residues. Trimming cost V 0 bases and J 6 bases; bases outside gene matches: 6. Per the germline V gene, CDR1 is GTSNPN and CDR2 is SVGIG (reference sequence). CDR3 sequence: CAWSVDRGFVNTIYF. The CDR3 nucleotides are TGTGCCTGGAGTGTAGACAGGGGGTTTGTAAACACCATATATTTT.

This clonotype was seen repeatedly, ten times or more. This chain links TRBV7-6 with TRBJ1-4; D is undetermined. This CDR3 region has 17 residues. The germline CDR1 and CDR2 sequences are SGHVS and FNYEAQ. Trimming shortened V by 7 bases and J by 3 bases, and 21 bases separated the two germline ends. As DNA, the CDR3 is TGTGCCAGCACCCCCGGAGGGAGGCTTGTTGCTAATGAAAAACTGTTTTTT. It encodes CASTPGGRLVANEKLFF.

This clonotype showed up just a few times. The V call is TRBV19, the J call TRBJ2-2; possible D gene TRBD1, 6 bases. The CDR3 has 13 amino acids. Germline loops: CDR1 LNHDA, CDR2 SQIVND (reference sequence). Trimming cost V 6 bases and J 5 bases, with 10 bases left between them. CDR3 sequence (DNA): TGTGCCAGTAGAAGACAGGCAACCGGGGAGCTGTTTTTT. Its protein is CASRRQATGELFF.

The chain uses TRBV7-6 and TRBJ2-7; a weak D match, TRBD2 (6 bases). This CDR3 comprises 14 residues. Trimming took off 4 bases at V and 5 bases at J, with 15 bases between the two ends. Germline CDR1 SGHVS, CDR2 FNYEAQ. CDR3: CASSYIAATHEQYF. The CDR3 bases are TGTGCCAGCAGCTATATAGCGGCAACACACGAGCAGTACTTC.

The chain joins TRBV20-1 to TRBJ1-6; D is unresolved. V was cut by 4 bases and J by 8 bases, with 3 bases left in between. This CDR3 contains 10 residues. The germline V gene has CDR1 DFQATT and CDR2 SNEGSKA (reference sequence). Here the CDR3 DNA reads TGCAGTGCTACTCATTCACCCCTCCACTTT. This codes for CSATHSPLHF.

This clonotype was observed a handful of times. The V and J genes are TRBV5-1 and TRBJ2-2; perhaps D is TRBD1 or TRBD2 (5 bases each). The CDR3 is 16 residues long. V was clipped by 4 bases and J by 4 bases, with 17 bases between them. The germline V gene has CDR1 SGHRS and CDR2 YFSETQ. The CDR3 coding sequence is TGCGCCAGCAGCGGATGGGGACCGGCGAGCACCGGGGAGCTGTTTTTT. It encodes CASSGWGPASTGELFF.

This clonotype was observed a few times. The CDR3: CASSLLGDYGYTF. CDR3 bases: TGTGCCAGCAGCTTATTAGGGGATTATGGCTACACCTTC. The chain carries TRBV7-9 and TRBJ1-2, with D maybe TRBD1 (5 bases). Germline V gene sequence: CDR1 SEHNR, CDR2 FQNEAQ (reference sequence). V lost 2 bases and J lost 5, with 9 bases in between. CDR3 length equals 13 residues.

V and J are TRBV6-1 and TRBJ1-1; D is ambiguous. Germline CDR1 reads MNHNS; CDR2 reads SASEGT. V was cut by 4 bases and J by 10 bases, with 22 bases left in between. The CDR3 extends over 15 amino acids. CDR3 protein: CASSVQPNSQSGAFF. The DNA for the CDR3 is TGTGCCAGCAGTGTACAGCCTAACAGCCAATCTGGAGCTTTCTTT.

Many counts were recorded for this clonotype. V is TRBV6-2 or TRBV6-3 and J is TRBJ2-2, with D tentatively TRBD2 (5 bases). The CDR3 consists of 14 residues. The V end was cut by 5 bases, the J end by 0 bases, with 7 bases between. Germline CDR1 reads MNHEY; CDR2 reads SVGEGT. The CDR3 DNA reads as TGTGCCAGCAGTCCCGGGACGAACACCGGGGAGCTGTTTTTT. As protein: CASSPGTNTGELFF.

This clonotype occurred a few times. This chain links TRBV18 with TRBJ2-2; D is uncertain. From germline, CDR1 is KGHSH and CDR2 LQKENI. Trimming took 2 bases from V and 6 from J, leaving 16 bases between them. This CDR3 contains 16 residues. CDR3 sequence: CASSPNSPATPGELFF. The CDR3 DNA reads as TGTGCCAGCTCACCAAATTCGCCAGCCACCCCCGGGGAGCTGTTTTTT. Based on the CDR3 plus reference TRBV18 and TRBJ2-2, the full variable domain is NAGVMQNPRHLVRRRGQEARLRCSPMKGHSHVYWYRQLPEEGLKFMVYLQKENIIDESGMPKERFSAEFPKEGPSILRIQQVVRGDSAAYFCASSPNSPATPGELFFGEGSRLTVL.

This chain links TRBV29-1 with TRBJ1-3; no clear D. This CDR3 spans 12 amino acids. The germline V gene encodes CDR1 SQVTM and CDR2 ANQGSEA. The V end was cut by 3 bases, the J end by 4 bases, with 7 bases between. Written as DNA, the CDR3 is TGCAGCGTTGACTCCGGCGGAAACACCATATATTTT. Residues: CSVDSGGNTIYF. Complete variable domain (other parts from reference TRBV29-1 and TRBJ1-3): SAVISQKPSRDICQRGTSLTIQCQVDSQVTMMFWYRQQPGQSLTLIATANQGSEATYESGFVIDKFPISRPNLTFSTLTVSNMSPEDSSIYLCSVDSGGNTIYFGEGSWLTVV.